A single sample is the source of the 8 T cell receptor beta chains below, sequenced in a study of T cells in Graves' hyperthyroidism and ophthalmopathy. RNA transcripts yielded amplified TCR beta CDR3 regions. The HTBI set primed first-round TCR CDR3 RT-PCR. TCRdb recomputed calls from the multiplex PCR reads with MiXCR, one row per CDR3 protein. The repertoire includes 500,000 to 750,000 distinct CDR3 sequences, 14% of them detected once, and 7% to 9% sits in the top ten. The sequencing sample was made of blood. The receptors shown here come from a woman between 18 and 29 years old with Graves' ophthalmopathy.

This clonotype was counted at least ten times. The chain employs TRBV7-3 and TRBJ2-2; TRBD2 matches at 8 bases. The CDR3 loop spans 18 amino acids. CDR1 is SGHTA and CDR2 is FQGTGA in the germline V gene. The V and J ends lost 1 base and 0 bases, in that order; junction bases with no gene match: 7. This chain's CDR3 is CASSLRGSGVTNTGELFF. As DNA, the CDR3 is TGTGCCAGCAGCTTAAGGGGTAGCGGGGTCACGAACACCGGGGAGCTGTTTTTT.

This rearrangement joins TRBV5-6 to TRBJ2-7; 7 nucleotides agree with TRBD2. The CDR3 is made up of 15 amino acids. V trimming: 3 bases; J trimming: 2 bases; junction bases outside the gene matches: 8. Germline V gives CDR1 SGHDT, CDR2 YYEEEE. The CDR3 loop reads CASSWEGRVPYEQYF. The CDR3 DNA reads TGTGCCAGCAGCTGGGAGGGCAGGGTCCCCTACGAGCAGTACTTC.

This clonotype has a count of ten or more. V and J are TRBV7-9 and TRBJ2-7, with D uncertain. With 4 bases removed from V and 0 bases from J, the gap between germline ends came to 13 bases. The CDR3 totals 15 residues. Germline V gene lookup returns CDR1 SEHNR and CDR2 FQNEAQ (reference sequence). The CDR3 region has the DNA TGTGCCAGCAGCTCTTTGGACGGAAACTCCTACGAGCAGTACTTC. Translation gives CASSSLDGNSYEQYF.

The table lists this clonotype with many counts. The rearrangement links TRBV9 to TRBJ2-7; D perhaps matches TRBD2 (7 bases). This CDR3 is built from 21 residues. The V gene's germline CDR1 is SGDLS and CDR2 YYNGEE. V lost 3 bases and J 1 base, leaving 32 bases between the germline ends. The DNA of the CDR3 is TGTGCCAGCAGCGGCCAATGGTCGGTGGACAGTCCACTGGGAGGGTCCTACGAGCAGTACTTC. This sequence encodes CASSGQWSVDSPLGGSYEQYF.

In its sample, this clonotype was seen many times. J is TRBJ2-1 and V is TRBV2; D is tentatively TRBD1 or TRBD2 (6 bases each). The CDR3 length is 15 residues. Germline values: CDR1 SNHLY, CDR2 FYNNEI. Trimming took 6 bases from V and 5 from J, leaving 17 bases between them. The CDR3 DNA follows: TGTGCCAGCAGACCTAAAGGGGGGTTGAACAATGAGCAGTTCTTC. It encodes CASRPKGGLNNEQFF.

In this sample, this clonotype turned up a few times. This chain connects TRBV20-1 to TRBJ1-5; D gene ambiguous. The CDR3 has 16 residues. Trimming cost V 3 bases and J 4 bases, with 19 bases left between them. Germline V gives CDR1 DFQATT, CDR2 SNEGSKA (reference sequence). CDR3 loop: CSASERTWTANQPQHF. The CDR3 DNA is TGCAGTGCTAGCGAGAGGACTTGGACGGCGAATCAGCCCCAGCATTTT.

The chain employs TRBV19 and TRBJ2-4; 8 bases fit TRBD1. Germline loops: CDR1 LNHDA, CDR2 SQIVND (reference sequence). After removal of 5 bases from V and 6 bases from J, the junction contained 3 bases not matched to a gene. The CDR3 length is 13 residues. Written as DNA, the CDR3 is TGTGCCAGTAGTGCAGGACAGGGAAACATTCAGTACTTC. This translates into CASSAGQGNIQYF.

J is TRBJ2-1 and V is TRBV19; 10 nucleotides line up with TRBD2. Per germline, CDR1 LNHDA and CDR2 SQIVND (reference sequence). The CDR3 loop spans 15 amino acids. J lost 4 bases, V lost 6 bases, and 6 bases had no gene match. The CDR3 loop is CASRWASGSYNEQFF. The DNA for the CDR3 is TGTGCCAGTAGGTGGGCTAGCGGGAGTTACAATGAGCAGTTCTTC.